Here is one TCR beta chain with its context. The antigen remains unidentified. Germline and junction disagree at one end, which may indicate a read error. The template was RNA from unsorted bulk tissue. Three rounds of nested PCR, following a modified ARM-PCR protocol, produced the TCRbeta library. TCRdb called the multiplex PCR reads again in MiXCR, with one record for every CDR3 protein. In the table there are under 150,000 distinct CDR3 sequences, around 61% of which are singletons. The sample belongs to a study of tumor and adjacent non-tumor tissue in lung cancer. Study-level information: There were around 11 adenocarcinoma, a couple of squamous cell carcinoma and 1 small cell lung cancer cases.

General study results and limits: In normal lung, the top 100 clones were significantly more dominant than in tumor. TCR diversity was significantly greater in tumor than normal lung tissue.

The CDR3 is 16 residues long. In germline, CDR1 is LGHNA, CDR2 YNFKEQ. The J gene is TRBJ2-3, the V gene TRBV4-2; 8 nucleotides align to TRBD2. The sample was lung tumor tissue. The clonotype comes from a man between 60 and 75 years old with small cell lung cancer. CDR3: CTSSQGGLDGADTQYF. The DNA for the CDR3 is TGTACCAGCAGCCAAGGGGGACTAGATGGTGCAGATACGCAGTATTTT.